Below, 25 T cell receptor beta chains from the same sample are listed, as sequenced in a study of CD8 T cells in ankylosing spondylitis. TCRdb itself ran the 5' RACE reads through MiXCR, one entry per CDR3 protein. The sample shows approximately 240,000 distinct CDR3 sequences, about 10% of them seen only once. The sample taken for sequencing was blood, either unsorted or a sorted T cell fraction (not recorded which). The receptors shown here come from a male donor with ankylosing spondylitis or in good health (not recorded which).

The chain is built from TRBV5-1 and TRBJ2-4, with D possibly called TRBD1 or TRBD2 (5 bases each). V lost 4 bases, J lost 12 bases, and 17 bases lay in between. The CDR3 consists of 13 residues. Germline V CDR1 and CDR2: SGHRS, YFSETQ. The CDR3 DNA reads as TGCGCCAGCAGCCCCCGGGACGATGGCGCTCAGTACTTC. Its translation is CASSPRDDGAQYF.

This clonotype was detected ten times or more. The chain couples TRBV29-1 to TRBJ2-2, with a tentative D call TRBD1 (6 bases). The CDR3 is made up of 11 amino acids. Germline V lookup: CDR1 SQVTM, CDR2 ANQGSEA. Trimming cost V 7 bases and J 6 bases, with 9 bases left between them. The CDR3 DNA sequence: TGCAGCGCAAACAGGGCCGGGGAGCTGTTTTTT. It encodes CSANRAGELFF.

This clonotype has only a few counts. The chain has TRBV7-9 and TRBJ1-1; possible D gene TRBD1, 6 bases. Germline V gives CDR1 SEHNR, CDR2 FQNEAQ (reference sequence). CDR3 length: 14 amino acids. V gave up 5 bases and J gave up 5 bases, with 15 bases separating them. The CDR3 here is CASSPGVVRTEAFF. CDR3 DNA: TGTGCCAGCAGCCCAGGGGTGGTAAGAACTGAAGCTTTCTTT.

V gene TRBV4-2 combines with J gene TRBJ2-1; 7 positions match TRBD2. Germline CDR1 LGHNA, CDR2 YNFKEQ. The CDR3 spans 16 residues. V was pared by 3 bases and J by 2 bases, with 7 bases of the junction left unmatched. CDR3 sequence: CASSQYERGTYNEQFF. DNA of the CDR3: TGTGCCAGCAGCCAGTATGAGCGGGGCACCTACAATGAGCAGTTCTTC.

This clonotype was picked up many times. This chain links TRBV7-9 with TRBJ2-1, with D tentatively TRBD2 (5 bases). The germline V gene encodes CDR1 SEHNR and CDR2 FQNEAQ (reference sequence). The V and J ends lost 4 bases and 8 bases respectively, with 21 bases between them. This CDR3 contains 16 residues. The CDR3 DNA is TGTGCCAGCAGCTCTGTGGGGAGAGGGAGCGGCGATGAGCAGTTCTTC. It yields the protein CASSSVGRGSGDEQFF.

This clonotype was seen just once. The chain's CDR3 is CAWRNRYQETQYF. DNA of the CDR3: TGTGCCTGGAGGAACAGGTACCAAGAGACCCAGTACTTC. The rearrangement uses TRBV30 and TRBJ2-5; possibly TRBD1 for D (5 bases). Trimming took 3 bases from V and 0 from J, leaving 8 bases between them. Germline values: CDR1 GTSNPN, CDR2 SVGIG (reference sequence). The CDR3 length is 13 residues.

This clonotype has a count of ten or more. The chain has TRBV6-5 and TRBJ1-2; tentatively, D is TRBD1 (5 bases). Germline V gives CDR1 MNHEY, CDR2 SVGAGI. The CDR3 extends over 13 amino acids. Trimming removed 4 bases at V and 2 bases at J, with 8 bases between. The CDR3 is CASSSRQNYGYTF. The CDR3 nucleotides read TGTGCCAGCAGTTCTCGACAGAACTATGGCTACACCTTC.

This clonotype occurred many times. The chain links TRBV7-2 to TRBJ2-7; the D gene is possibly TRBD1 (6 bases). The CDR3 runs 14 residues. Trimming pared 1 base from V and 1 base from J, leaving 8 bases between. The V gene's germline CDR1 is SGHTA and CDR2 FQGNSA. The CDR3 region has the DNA TGTGCCAGCAGCTTAGACAGGGAGTCCTACGAGCAGTACTTC. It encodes CASSLDRESYEQYF.

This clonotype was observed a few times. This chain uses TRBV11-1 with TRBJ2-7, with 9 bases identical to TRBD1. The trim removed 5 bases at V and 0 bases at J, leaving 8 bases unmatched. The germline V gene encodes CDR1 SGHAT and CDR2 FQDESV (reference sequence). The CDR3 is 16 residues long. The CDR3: CASSPGDRVSSYEQYF. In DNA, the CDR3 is TGTGCCAGCAGCCCCGGGGACAGGGTAAGCTCCTACGAGCAGTACTTC.

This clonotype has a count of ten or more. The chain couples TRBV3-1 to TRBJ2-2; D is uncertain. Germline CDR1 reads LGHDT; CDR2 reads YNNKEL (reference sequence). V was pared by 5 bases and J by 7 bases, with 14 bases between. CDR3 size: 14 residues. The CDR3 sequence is CASSYLSPGGELFF. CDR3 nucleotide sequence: TGTGCCAGCAGCTACCTGTCCCCCGGCGGGGAGCTGTTTTTT.

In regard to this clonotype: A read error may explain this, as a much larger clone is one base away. The CDR3, as DNA: TGTGTCAGCAGCTTAATTAGCCAAAACTACAATGAGCAGTTCTTC. Translation gives CVSSLISQNYNEQFF. This rearrangement joins TRBV7-2 to TRBJ2-1; D remains unclear. The CDR3 is made up of 15 amino acids. Germline V gives CDR1 SGHTA, CDR2 FQGNSA.

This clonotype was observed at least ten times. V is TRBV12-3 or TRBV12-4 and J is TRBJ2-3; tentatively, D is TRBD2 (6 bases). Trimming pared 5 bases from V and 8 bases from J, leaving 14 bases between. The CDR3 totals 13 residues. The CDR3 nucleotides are TGTGCCAGCAGTCTCGCCCGAGCGGGTACGCAGTATTTT. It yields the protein CASSLARAGTQYF.

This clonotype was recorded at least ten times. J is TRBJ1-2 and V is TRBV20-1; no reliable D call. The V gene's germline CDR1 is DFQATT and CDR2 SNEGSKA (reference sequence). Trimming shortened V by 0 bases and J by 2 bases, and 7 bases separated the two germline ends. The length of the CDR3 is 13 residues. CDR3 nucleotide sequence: TGCAGTGCTAGAGAGGGGAGGAACTATGGCTACACCTTC. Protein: CSAREGRNYGYTF.

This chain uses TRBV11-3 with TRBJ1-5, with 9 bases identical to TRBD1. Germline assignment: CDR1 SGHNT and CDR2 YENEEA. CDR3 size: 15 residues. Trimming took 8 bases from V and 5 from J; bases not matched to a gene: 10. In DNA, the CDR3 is TGTGCCAGCCTACCCAGGGACAGGGAGGATCAGCCCCAGCATTTT. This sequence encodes CASLPRDREDQPQHF.

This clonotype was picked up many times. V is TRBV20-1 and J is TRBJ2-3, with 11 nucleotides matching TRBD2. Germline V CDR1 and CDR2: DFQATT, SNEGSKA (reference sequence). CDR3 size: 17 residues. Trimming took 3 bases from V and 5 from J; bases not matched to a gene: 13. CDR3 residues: CSASPLLAGVRGDTQYF. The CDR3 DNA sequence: TGCAGTGCTAGCCCCTTACTAGCGGGAGTACGAGGAGATACGCAGTATTTT.

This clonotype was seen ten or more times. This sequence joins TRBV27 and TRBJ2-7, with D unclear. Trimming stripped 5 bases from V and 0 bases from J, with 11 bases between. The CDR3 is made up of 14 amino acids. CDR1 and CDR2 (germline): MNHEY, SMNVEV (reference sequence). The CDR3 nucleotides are TGTGCCAGCAGTGGAACGGATTCCTCCTACGAGCAGTACTTC. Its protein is CASSGTDSSYEQYF.

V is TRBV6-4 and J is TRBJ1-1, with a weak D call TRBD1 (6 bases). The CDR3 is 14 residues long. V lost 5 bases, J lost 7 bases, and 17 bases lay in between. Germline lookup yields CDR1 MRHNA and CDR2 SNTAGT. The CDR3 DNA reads TGTGCCAGCAGTTCTCAGTATGGACAGCATGAAGCTTTCTTT. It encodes CASSSQYGQHEAFF.

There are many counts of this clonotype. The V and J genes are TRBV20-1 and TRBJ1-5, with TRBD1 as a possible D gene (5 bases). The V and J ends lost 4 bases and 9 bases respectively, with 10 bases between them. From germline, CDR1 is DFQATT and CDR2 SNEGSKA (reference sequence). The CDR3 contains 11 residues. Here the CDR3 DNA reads TGCAGTGCTAACCCAGGGTCGCCCCAGCATTTT. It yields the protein CSANPGSPQHF.

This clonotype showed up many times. The CDR3 is CASSLAARTLYNEQFF. The CDR3, as DNA: TGTGCCAGCAGCTTAGCTGCGCGGACGCTTTACAATGAGCAGTTCTTC. V is TRBV7-8 and J is TRBJ2-1; D not certain. CDR1 is SGHVS, CDR2 FQNEAQ, per germline. The CDR3 is made up of 16 amino acids. V lost 0 bases to trimming and J lost 4 bases, with 13 bases between them. Full variable domain (rest looked up from reference TRBV7-8 and TRBJ2-1): GAGVSQSPRYKVAKRGQDVALRCDPISGHVSLFWYQQALGQGPEFLTYFQNEAQLDKSGLPSDRFFAERPEGSVSTLKIQRTQQEDSAVYLCASSLAARTLYNEQFFGPGTRLTVL.

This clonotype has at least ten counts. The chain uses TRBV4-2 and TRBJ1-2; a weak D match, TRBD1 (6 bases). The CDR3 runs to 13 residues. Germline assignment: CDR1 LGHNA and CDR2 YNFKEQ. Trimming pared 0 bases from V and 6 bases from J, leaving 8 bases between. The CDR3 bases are TGTGCCAGCAGCCAAGACCCAGGGGATGGCTACACCTTC. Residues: CASSQDPGDGYTF.

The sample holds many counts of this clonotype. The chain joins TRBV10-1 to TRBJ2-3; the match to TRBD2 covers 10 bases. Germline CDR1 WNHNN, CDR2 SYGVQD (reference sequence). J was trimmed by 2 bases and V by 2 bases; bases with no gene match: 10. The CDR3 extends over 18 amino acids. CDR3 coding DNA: TGCGCCAGCAGTGAGGAGGAGCGGGGGGGCCGGATCACAGATACGCAGTATTTT. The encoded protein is CASSEEERGGRITDTQYF.

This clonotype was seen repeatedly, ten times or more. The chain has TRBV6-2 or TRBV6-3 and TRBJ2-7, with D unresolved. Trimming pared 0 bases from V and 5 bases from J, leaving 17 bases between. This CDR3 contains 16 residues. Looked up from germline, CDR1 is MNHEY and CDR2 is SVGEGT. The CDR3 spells CASSYSSQDLLDEQYF. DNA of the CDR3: TGTGCCAGCAGTTACTCTTCGCAGGACCTCCTGGACGAGCAGTACTTC.

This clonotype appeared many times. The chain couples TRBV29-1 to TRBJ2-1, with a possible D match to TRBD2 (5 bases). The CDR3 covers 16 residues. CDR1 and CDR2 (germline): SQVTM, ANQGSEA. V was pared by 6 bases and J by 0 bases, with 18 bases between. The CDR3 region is CSVDKQAASSYNEQFF. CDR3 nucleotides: TGCAGCGTAGACAAACAAGCGGCGAGCTCCTACAATGAGCAGTTCTTC.

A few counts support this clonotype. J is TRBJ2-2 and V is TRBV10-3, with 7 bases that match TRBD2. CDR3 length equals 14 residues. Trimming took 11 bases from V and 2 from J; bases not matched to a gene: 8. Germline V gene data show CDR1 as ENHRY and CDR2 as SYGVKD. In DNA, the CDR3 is TGTGCCGCGGCACTAGCGTCTAACACCGGGGAGCTGTTTTTT. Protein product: CAAALASNTGELFF.

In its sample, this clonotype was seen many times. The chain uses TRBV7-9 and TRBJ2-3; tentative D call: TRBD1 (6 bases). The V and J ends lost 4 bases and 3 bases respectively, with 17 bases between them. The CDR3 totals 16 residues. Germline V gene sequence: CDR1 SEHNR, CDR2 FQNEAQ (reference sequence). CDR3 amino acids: CASSSQGIEATDTQYF. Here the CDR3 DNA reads TGTGCCAGCAGCTCACAGGGAATCGAGGCGACAGATACGCAGTATTTT.